The T cell receptor (beta chain) under discussion was sequenced for a study of OX40 agonist ivuxolimab in advanced cancers. The CDR3 is 12 amino acids. Germline V lookup: CDR1 SGHTA, CDR2 FQGNSA. Trimming took 2 bases from V and 6 from J, leaving 5 bases between them. Profiled with immunoSEQ multiplex PCR; TCRdb holds only in-frame clones, not every one. Counted here are 55,000 or so clones, roughly 87% occurring once; the ten biggest clones make up 16%. Findings and caveats of the study: Low clonal expansion, among the lowest seen, marked partial responders at 0.1-3.0 mg/kg. At 0.1 to 3.0 mg/kg and by week 6, CD4+ and CD8+ T cells in the blood had expanded clonally.

With respect to this clone: The antigen is unknown.

Blood samples were obtained at baseline, cycle 4 day 1, and cycle 7 day 1. V and J are TRBV7-2 and TRBJ1-5; D ambiguous. This clonotype was sampled from an adult with an advanced solid tumor such as melanoma, head and neck, liver or kidney cancer. This specimen was CD4+ or CD8+ T cells sorted from blood, taken in a trial of the OX40 agonist ivuxolimab. The CDR3 sequence is CASSLRPQPQHF. CDR3 DNA: TGTGCCAGCAGCTTAAGACCTCAGCCCCAGCATTTT.